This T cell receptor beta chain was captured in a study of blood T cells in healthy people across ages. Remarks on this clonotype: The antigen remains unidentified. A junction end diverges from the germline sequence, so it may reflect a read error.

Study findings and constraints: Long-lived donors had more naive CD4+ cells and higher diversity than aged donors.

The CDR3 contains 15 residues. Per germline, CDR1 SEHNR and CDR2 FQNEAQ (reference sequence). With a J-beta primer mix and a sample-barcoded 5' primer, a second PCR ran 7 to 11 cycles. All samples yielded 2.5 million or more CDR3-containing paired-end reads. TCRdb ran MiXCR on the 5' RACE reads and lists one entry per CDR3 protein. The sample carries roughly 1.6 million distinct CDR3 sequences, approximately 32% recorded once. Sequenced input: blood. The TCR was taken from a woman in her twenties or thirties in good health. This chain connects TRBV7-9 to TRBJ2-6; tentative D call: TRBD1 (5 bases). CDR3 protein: CASSTISAGANALTF. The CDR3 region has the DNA TGTGCCAGCAGTACTATATCTGCTGGGGCCAACGCCCTGACTTTC. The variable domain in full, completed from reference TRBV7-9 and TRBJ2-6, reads DTGVSQNPRHKITKRGQNVTFRCDPISEHNRLYWYRQTLGQGPEFLTYFQNEAQLEKSRLLSDRFSAERPKGSFSTLEIQRTEQGDSAMYLCASSTISAGANALTFGAGSRLTVL.